The TCR beta chain under discussion was sequenced for a study of regulatory T cells in long-lasting Graves disease. This clonotype has a count of ten or more. What it binds is not known. V lost 4 bases and J lost 3, with 9 bases in between. The CDR3 consists of 13 residues. Germline values: CDR1 ENHRY, CDR2 SYGVKD. Time point: persistent/refractory GD, antithyroid drugs over 5 years with positive TRAb. The authors made the TCR library using RNA they extracted from PBMCs. The patients were enrolled through endocrinology in Xi'an, China. Arm-PCR of CDR3 regions and iRepertoire HTBI primers were used to build TCR beta libraries. Original processing methods: Across all samples, roughly 62 TRBV segments and around 13 TRBJ segments were identified. A single record per CDR3 protein comes from TCRdb applying MiXCR to the multiplex PCR reads. The V and J calls reflect TCRdb's pipeline rather than the authors' work. This sample carries about 450,000 distinct CDR3 sequences, 20% to 25% of them seen once, and the ten largest clones take 26%.

Findings and caveats of the study: Accuracy may have been reduced by the small sample size. With persistent disease, TRBV28, TRBJ1-2 and TRBJ2-5 were the favored segments.

The receptor's source is a female donor with Graves disease. The gene calls are TRBV10-3 and TRBJ2-5; D uncertain. The sample was peripheral blood mononuclear cells (PBMCs), taken when the disease was refractory, from a patient treated with antithyroid drugs. This CDR3 is CAISVPDEETQYF. CDR3 coding DNA: TGTGCCATCAGTGTCCCCGATGAAGAGACCCAGTACTTC.